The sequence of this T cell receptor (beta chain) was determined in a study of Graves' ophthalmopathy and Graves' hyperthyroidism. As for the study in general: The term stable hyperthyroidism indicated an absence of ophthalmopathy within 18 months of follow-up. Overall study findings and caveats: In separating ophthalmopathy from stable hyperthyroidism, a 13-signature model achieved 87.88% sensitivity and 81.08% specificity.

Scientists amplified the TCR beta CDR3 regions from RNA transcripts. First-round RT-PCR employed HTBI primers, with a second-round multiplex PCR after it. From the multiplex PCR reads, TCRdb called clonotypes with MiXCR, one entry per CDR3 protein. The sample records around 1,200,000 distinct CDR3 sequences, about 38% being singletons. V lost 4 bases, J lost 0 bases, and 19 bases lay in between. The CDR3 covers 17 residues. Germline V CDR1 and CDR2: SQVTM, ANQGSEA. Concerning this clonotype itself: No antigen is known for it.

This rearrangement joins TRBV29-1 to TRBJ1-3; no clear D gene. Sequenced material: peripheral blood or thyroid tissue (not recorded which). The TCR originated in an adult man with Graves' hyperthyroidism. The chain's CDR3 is CSVVIYAGTSSGNTIYF. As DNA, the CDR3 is TGCAGCGTTGTGATCTACGCGGGAACGAGCTCTGGAAACACCATATATTTT.